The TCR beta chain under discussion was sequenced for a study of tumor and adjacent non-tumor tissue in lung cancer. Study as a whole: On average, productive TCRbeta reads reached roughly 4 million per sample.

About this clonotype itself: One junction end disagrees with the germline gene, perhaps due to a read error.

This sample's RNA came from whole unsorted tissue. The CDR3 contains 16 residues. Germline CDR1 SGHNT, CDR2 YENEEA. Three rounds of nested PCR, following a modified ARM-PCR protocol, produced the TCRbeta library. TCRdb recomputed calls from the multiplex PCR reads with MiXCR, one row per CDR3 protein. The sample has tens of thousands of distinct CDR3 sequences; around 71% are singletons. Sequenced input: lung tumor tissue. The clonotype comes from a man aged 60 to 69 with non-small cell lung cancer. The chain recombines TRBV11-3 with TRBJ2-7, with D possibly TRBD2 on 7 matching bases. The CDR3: CARSLGGTTRFPEQYF. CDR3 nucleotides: TGTGCCCGCAGCCTAGGGGGGACTACGCGCTTCCCCGAGCAGTACTTC.